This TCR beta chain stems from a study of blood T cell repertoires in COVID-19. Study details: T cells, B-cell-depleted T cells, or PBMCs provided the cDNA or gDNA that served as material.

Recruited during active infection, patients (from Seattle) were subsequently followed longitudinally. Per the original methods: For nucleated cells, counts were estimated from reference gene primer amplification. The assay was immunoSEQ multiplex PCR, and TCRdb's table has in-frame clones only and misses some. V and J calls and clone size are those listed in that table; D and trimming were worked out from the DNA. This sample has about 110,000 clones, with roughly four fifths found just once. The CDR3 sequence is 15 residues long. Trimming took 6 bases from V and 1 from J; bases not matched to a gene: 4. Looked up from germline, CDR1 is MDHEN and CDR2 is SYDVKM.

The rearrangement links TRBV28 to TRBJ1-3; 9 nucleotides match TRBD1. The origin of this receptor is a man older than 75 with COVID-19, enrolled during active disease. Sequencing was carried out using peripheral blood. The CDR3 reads CASRGTGSSGNTIYF. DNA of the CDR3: TGTGCCAGCAGGGGGACAGGGTCATCTGGAAACACCATATATTTT.